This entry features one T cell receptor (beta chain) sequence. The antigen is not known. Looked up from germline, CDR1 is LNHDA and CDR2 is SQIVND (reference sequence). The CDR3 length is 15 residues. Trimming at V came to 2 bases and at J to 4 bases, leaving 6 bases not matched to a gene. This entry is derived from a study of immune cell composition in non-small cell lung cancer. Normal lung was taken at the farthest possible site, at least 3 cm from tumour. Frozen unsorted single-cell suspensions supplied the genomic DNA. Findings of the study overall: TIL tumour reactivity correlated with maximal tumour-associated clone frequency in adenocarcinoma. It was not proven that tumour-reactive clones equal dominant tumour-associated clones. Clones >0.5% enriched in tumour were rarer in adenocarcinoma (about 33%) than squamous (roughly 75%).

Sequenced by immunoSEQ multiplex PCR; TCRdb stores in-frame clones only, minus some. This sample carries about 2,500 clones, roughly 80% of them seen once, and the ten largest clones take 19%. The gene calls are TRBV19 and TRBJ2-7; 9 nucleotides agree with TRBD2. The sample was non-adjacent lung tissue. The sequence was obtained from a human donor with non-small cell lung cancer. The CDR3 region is CASSIQSGGPYEQYF. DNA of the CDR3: TGTGCCAGTAGTATACAGAGCGGGGGGCCGTACGAGCAGTACTTC.